The 17 T cell receptor beta chains listed next were all sequenced from one sample in a study of CD4 and CD8 cells across lung adenocarcinoma regions. TCRdb ran MiXCR on the PCR reads and lists one entry per CDR3 protein. The table has tens of thousands of distinct CDR3 sequences, approximately 54% seen once; the top ten hold about 30%. Sequenced material: CD8+ T cells from the center of a lung tumor. The receptors come from a female donor with lung adenocarcinoma. The CD4 and CD8 labels of this study may be unreliable.

This chain connects TRBV20-1 to TRBJ2-4; D unresolved. Looked up from germline, CDR1 is DFQATT and CDR2 is SNEGSKA (reference sequence). The length of the CDR3 is 13 residues. Trimming stripped 5 bases from V and 12 bases from J, with 20 bases between. The CDR3 loop is CSAGPRAKDTQYF. The CDR3 nucleotides are TGCAGTGCTGGTCCCCGAGCCAAAGACACTCAGTACTTC.

This chain connects TRBV12-5 to TRBJ2-5, with TRBD2 as a possible D gene (5 bases). The germline V gene encodes CDR1 LGHNT and CDR2 FRNRAP. Deletions cut 5 bases from V and 3 bases from J, with 22 bases between. This CDR3 is built from 17 residues. The CDR3 region is CASGPLGGGRDKETQYF. Written as DNA, the CDR3 is TGTGCTAGTGGTCCGCTAGGCGGCGGGCGTGACAAAGAGACCCAGTACTTC.

The chain couples TRBV4-1 to TRBJ1-2; 7 bases fit TRBD1. Germline lookup yields CDR1 MGHRA and CDR2 YSYEKL. This CDR3 spans 17 amino acids. V was pared by 0 bases and J by 8 bases, with 15 bases of the junction left unmatched. CDR3 in amino acids: CASSQEYPTQGPVGYTF. The CDR3 coding sequence is TGCGCCAGCAGCCAAGAATACCCGACACAGGGGCCGGTAGGCTACACCTTC.

Turning to this clonotype: Given the absence of the conserved phenylalanine or tryptophan at the CDR3 end, a read error is likely. No DNA is shown, since the ends of the CDR3 on it are uncertain; the CDR3 is the one TCRdb lists. The rearrangement links TRBV7-2 to TRBJ2-5; TRBD1 is taken as the D call from the table, unchecked against the DNA. CDR1 and CDR2 (germline): SGHTA, FQGNSA. From its first to its last residue, the CDR3 has 13 amino acids. The CDR3 loop reads CASSRGGQESQFL.

The sample holds a few counts of this clonotype. The germline gene is not matched at one end of the junction; a read error may be the cause. The rearrangement joins TRBV14 to TRBJ2-5, with a possible D match to TRBD2 (6 bases). Germline lookup yields CDR1 SGHDN and CDR2 FVKESK. This CDR3 is 13 amino acids long. The CDR3 spells CASSQDLRGKRFF. As DNA, the CDR3 is TGTGCCAGCAGCCAAGATTTACGGGGGAAGCGGTTCTTC.

Of note for this clonotype: Germline and junction disagree at one end, which may indicate a read error. The V call is TRBV10-1, the J call TRBJ2-4, with D perhaps given as TRBD1 or TRBD2 (5 bases each). The length of the CDR3 is 14 residues. In germline, CDR1 is WNHNN, CDR2 SYGVQD (reference sequence). CDR3 amino acids: CASTGLRAKNTQYF. For the CDR3, the DNA is TGCGCCAGCACGGGGCTGCGAGCCAAAAACACTCAGTATTTC.

The V gene is TRBV5-1, the J gene TRBJ1-2, with D possibly matching TRBD1 (5 bases). Germline CDR1 SGHRS, CDR2 YFSETQ. The CDR3 length is 15 residues. Trimming pared 7 bases from V and 8 bases from J, leaving 24 bases between. The CDR3 region is CASYGGEAREGGYTF. CDR3 DNA: TGCGCCAGCTATGGGGGGGAGGCCCGCGAGGGAGGCTACACCTTC.

The sample holds many counts of this clonotype. The V and J genes are TRBV6-1 and TRBJ2-5; TRBD2 matches at 7 bases. The end of the DNA is better explained by TRBJ2-7, so the J call may be wrong. CDR1 is MNHNS, CDR2 SASEGT, per germline. The CDR3 has 14 residues. In nucleotides, the CDR3 is TGTGCCAGCAGTCCCGGGACTAACCCCTACGAGCAGTACTTC. Translating it yields CASSPGTNPYEQYF.

This clonotype has at least ten counts. The chain combines TRBV10-2 with TRBJ1-2, with D possibly being TRBD1 (5 bases). Germline V gene lookup returns CDR1 WSHSY and CDR2 SAAADI. V was cut by 7 bases and J by 5 bases, with 11 bases left in between. The CDR3 is made up of 12 amino acids. The CDR3 is CASMTDSYGYTF. DNA of the CDR3: TGCGCCAGCATGACAGATTCTTATGGCTACACCTTC.

This clonotype has at least ten counts. The V call is TRBV6-1, the J call TRBJ1-5, with 9 bases that match TRBD1. The CDR3 consists of 13 residues. J gave up 4 bases and V 8 bases, and 3 bases lay outside the gene matches. Per the germline V gene, CDR1 is MNHNS and CDR2 is SASEGT. CDR3 DNA: TGTGCCAGCCGGGACAGGGAAAATCAGCCCCAGCATTTT. It translates to CASRDRENQPQHF.

This chain uses TRBV7-3 with TRBJ1-1, with D uncertain. The length of the CDR3 is 12 residues. The V end lost 5 bases, the J end lost 4 bases, and 8 bases lay between the germline ends. The germline V gene encodes CDR1 SGHTA and CDR2 FQGTGA. CDR3 sequence: CASSTGGTEAFF. The CDR3 DNA is TGTGCCAGCAGCACGGGTGGCACTGAAGCTTTCTTT.

The chain links TRBV6-1 to TRBJ2-7; possibly TRBD2 for D (5 bases). Per germline, CDR1 MNHNS and CDR2 SASEGT. V was shortened by 7 bases and J by 0 bases, with 19 bases between the two germline ends. The CDR3 contains 16 residues. DNA of the CDR3: TGTGCCAGCACCGGAGCTAGCTCAAGGAGCTCCTACGAGCAGTACTTC. Amino acids: CASTGASSRSSYEQYF.

Points on this clonotype: One end of the junction is discordant with germline, which a read error may explain. The V and J genes are TRBV7-7 and TRBJ2-1; 10 bases align to TRBD1. The J call may be incorrect, as the DNA end agrees better with TRBJ2-7. The CDR3 consists of 14 residues. The germline CDR1 and CDR2 sequences are SSHAT and FNYEAQ (reference sequence). The CDR3 sequence: CASSIGTGDYEQYF. CDR3 bases: TGTGCTAGCAGCATAGGGACAGGGGACTACGAGCAGTACTTC.

This clonotype was counted between two and nine times. The chain is built from TRBV6-5 and TRBJ1-5; no firm D call. V lost 0 bases and J lost 4, with 7 bases in between. The germline gives CDR1 MNHEY, CDR2 SVGAGI. The CDR3 is 14 amino acids. CDR3: CASSYSTSNQPQHF. Here the CDR3 DNA reads TGTGCCAGCAGTTACTCTACGTCAAATCAGCCCCAGCATTTT.

The rearrangement uses TRBV12-3 or TRBV12-4 and TRBJ2-2, with D unclear. This CDR3 is 14 amino acids long. Between the trimmed V and J ends, which lost 2 bases and 6 bases, there was a span of 10 bases. The chain's CDR3 is CASSLRPNPGELFF. The DNA for the CDR3 is TGTGCCAGCAGTTTAAGGCCTAACCCCGGGGAGCTGTTTTTT.

As to this clonotype: The junction departs from germline at one end; a sequencing error may be responsible. This chain connects TRBV6-1 to TRBJ2-3, with unresolved D. Germline lookup yields CDR1 MNHNS and CDR2 SASEGT. The CDR3 is 14 amino acids. Here the CDR3 reads CAGSGQSASETQYF. The CDR3 nucleotides read TGTGCGGGCAGTGGGCAGAGTGCATCAGAGACGCAGTATTTT.

This clonotype qualifies as medium-sized. The gene calls are TRBV6-1 and TRBJ2-1; 7 positions agree with TRBD2. CDR1 MNHNS and CDR2 SASEGT come from the germline V gene. CDR3 length equals 15 residues. V lost 2 bases and J lost 4; bases outside the gene matches: 5. CDR3 sequence reads: CASSESGTTYNEQFF. CDR3 nucleotide sequence: TGTGCCAGCAGTGAAAGCGGGACCACTTACAATGAGCAGTTCTTC.